This entry lists 29 T cell receptor beta chains sequenced from one sample in a study of blood T cell repertoires in COVID-19 (dated by TCRdb to the early 2020s). The library was made by the immunoSEQ multiplex PCR assay. TCRdb carries this immuneACCESS record with in-frame sequences only. Its versions omit some clonotypes, under half of them owing to an unresolved V gene in the studies checked, with the rest unexplained. Counted in this sample were about 300,000 clones; around 85% of them appeared once. The top ten clones comprise around 1.9% of the sample. The sample consisted of PBMCs or T cells enriched from blood (not recorded which). These receptors came from a woman aged 25 to 45 who had been exposed to COVID-19.

The chain employs TRBV6-5 and TRBJ2-7, with a tentative D call TRBD2 (6 bases). Between the trimmed V and J ends, which lost 2 bases and 7 bases, there was a span of 12 bases. Per the germline V gene, CDR1 is MNHEY and CDR2 is SVGAGI. The CDR3 has 13 amino acids. CDR3 DNA sequence: TGTGCCAGCAGTTACATAGGGGCGGGGGAGCAGTACTTC. This encodes CASSYIGAGEQYF.

This chain joins TRBV6-2 or TRBV6-3 and TRBJ2-3; a weak D match, TRBD2 (5 bases). V lost 4 bases and J lost 6, with 17 bases in between. The CDR3 is made up of 15 amino acids. CDR1 is MNHEY, CDR2 SVGEGT, per germline. CDR3 amino acids: CASSFGGLSADTQYF. Written as DNA, the CDR3 is TGTGCCAGCAGTTTCGGCGGGCTCTCTGCGGATACGCAGTATTTT.

The V and J genes are TRBV6-2 or TRBV6-3 and TRBJ2-5; D remains unclear. This CDR3 contains 12 residues. The germline V and J ends were trimmed by 2 bases and 6 bases, with 7 bases remaining between them. The V gene's germline CDR1 is MNHEY and CDR2 SVGEGT. In nucleotides, the CDR3 is TGTGCCAGCAGTTACGAGGCCAAGACCCAGTACTTC. It encodes CASSYEAKTQYF.

This clone was seen a few times. The rearrangement joins TRBV15 to TRBJ1-4; 7 bases line up with TRBD1. The CDR3 is 16 amino acids. Looked up from germline, CDR1 is LNHNV and CDR2 is YYDKDF (reference sequence). With 0 bases clipped from V and 7 bases from J, the junction kept 8 bases outside the gene matches. DNA for the CDR3: TGTGCCACCAGCAGAGATCTGTCAGGGGGTGGTGAAAAACTGTTTTTT. Translated: CATSRDLSGGGEKLFF.

This clone was counted a single time. This chain links TRBV3-1 (or the pseudogene TRBV3-2) with TRBJ2-3; 7 nucleotides line up with TRBD2. Trimming took 1 base from V and 8 from J; bases not matched to a gene: 12. Germline assignment: CDR1 LGHDT and CDR2 YNNKEL (reference sequence). This CDR3 has 16 amino acids. The CDR3 region has the DNA TGTGCCAGCAGCCAAGGTTTGAACGGGCCGGGGGGTACGCAGTATTTT. It encodes CASSQGLNGPGGTQYF.

The chain recombines TRBV5-1 with TRBJ1-1; TRBD1 matches at 11 bases. Germline CDR1 and CDR2: SGHRS and YFSETQ. CDR3 length: 16 residues. V shed 4 bases, J shed 4 bases, and the junction held 9 bases outside the gene matches. CDR3 region: CASSLNRDRGSTEAFF. CDR3 nucleotide sequence: TGCGCCAGCAGCCTTAACCGGGACAGGGGGAGCACTGAAGCTTTCTTT.

The J gene is TRBJ1-1, the V gene TRBV4-1, with D possibly being TRBD1 (5 bases). Germline V gene data show CDR1 as MGHRA and CDR2 as YSYEKL. CDR3 size: 15 residues. Trimming shortened V by 1 base and J by 2 bases, and 11 bases separated the two germline ends. Here the CDR3 reads CASSQVPGENTEAFF. The DNA of the CDR3 is TGCGCCAGCAGCCAAGTCCCGGGGGAAAACACTGAAGCTTTCTTT.

DNA of the CDR3: TGTGCCAGCAGCGTAGATGGCGGGGGACAGGTAAACTATGGCTACACCTTC. Its protein product is CASSVDGGGQVNYGYTF. This chain links TRBV9 with TRBJ1-2; 8 bases are a match to TRBD1. V was pared by 0 bases and J by 2 bases, with 9 bases of the junction left unmatched. Germline V gene lookup returns CDR1 SGDLS and CDR2 YYNGEE. The CDR3 contains 17 residues.

The genes are TRBV12-3 or TRBV12-4 and TRBJ2-5; D gene uncertain. The CDR3 spans 12 residues. Trimming removed 3 bases at V and 12 bases at J, with 14 bases between. Here the CDR3 reads CASSFGIGVEYF. CDR3 bases: TGTGCCAGCAGTTTCGGCATCGGAGTCGAGTACTTC.

The rearrangement joins TRBV6-4 to TRBJ2-3; maybe TRBD1 (5 bases). CDR3 length equals 15 residues. From germline, CDR1 is MRHNA and CDR2 SNTAGT. V lost 4 bases to trimming and J lost 3 bases, with 14 bases between them. CDR3 protein: CASSAAPSGTDTQYF. In DNA, the CDR3 is TGTGCCAGCAGTGCCGCGCCCTCAGGGACAGATACGCAGTATTTT.

The chain couples TRBV14 to TRBJ2-3; 7 nucleotides match TRBD1. CDR1 is SGHDN, CDR2 FVKESK, per germline. There are 17 residues in the CDR3. Trimming removed 2 bases from V and 0 bases from J; junction bases left unmatched: 8. The DNA of the CDR3 is TGTGCCAGCAGCCAATCCCGGGACAGCCTTAGCACAGATACGCAGTATTTT. Amino acid sequence: CASSQSRDSLSTDTQYF.

The V gene is TRBV5-1, the J gene TRBJ1-3; maybe TRBD1 (6 bases). The V gene's germline CDR1 is SGHRS and CDR2 YFSETQ. V lost 3 bases, J lost 0 bases, and 7 bases lay in between. The CDR3 length is 14 residues. CDR3 in DNA: TGCGCCAGCAGCTCGACAGGCTCTGGAAACACCATATATTTT. Its protein is CASSSTGSGNTIYF.

The rearrangement uses TRBV2 and TRBJ1-2, with D tentatively TRBD1 (5 bases). From germline, CDR1 is SNHLY and CDR2 FYNNEI. This CDR3 contains 12 residues. Trimming took 10 bases from V and 8 from J, leaving 17 bases between them. DNA of the CDR3: TGTGCCACCGTCAGGGTGGCGGAGGGCTACACCTTC. This translates into CATVRVAEGYTF. Together with reference TRBV2 and TRBJ1-2, the CDR3 gives the full variable domain: EPEVTQTPSHQVTQMGQEVILRCVPISNHLYFYWYRQILGQKVEFLVSFYNNEISEKSEIFDDQFSVERPDGSNFTLKIRSTKLEDSAMYFCATVRVAEGYTFGSGTRLTVV.

The chain recombines TRBV6-5 with TRBJ1-3, with 9 bases lining up with TRBD1. The CDR3 sequence is 14 residues long. Trimming took 6 bases from V and 4 from J; bases not matched to a gene: 4. Germline-derived CDR1 and CDR2 are MNHEY and SVGAGI. The CDR3 is CASSGTGIGNTIYF. CDR3 nucleotide sequence: TGTGCCAGCAGCGGGACAGGGATCGGAAACACCATATATTTT.

The genes are TRBV5-1 and TRBJ2-7; 10 bases map to TRBD1. This CDR3 spans 14 amino acids. The germline V gene has CDR1 SGHRS and CDR2 YFSETQ. V lost 5 bases, J lost 6 bases, and 8 bases stayed unmatched. CDR3 bases: TGCGCCAGCAGACGGGACAGGGGCTCGCTCGAGCAGTACTTC. Its translation is CASRRDRGSLEQYF.

The CDR3 loop reads CASNDRPGANVLTF. The CDR3 region has the DNA TGTGCCAGCAACGACAGGCCTGGGGCCAACGTCCTGACTTTC. This sequence joins TRBV2 and TRBJ2-6; D possibly corresponds to TRBD1 (6 bases). Trimming stripped 7 bases from V and 2 bases from J, with 9 bases between. Germline V lookup: CDR1 SNHLY, CDR2 FYNNEI. The CDR3 loop spans 14 amino acids.

V usage is TRBV30 and J usage is TRBJ2-1; TRBD2 matches 14 bases. Germline-derived CDR1 and CDR2 are GTSNPN and SVGIG (reference sequence). CDR3 length equals 16 residues. Trimming took 4 bases from V and 6 from J; bases not matched to a gene: 8. The CDR3 is CAWNLLTSGRVNEQFF. CDR3 DNA: TGTGCCTGGAACCTACTGACTAGCGGGAGGGTCAATGAGCAGTTCTTC.

This chain uses TRBV3-1 (or the pseudogene TRBV3-2) with TRBJ2-3, with TRBD2 identical over 7 bases. This CDR3 region has 16 residues. The J segment lost 1 base and the V segment lost 0 bases, leaving 4 bases of the junction unmatched. Germline values: CDR1 LGHDT, CDR2 YNNKEL (reference sequence). For the CDR3, the DNA is TGTGCCAGCAGCCAAGATTTGGGAGGGCGCACAGATACGCAGTATTTT. Amino acid sequence: CASSQDLGGRTDTQYF.

The CDR3 nucleotides are TGTGCCAGCCTGGGCGGGACCGAGGATACGCAGTATTTT. This sequence encodes CASLGGTEDTQYF. The V gene is TRBV28, the J gene TRBJ2-3; maybe TRBD2 (6 bases). Germline lookup yields CDR1 MDHEN and CDR2 SYDVKM. The CDR3 consists of 13 residues. V lost 8 bases and J 6 bases, leaving 15 bases between the germline ends.

This chain links TRBV19 with TRBJ2-1, with D tentatively TRBD2 (5 bases). CDR3 length: 14 residues. V was pared by 7 bases and J by 10 bases, with 20 bases between. Germline CDR1 is LNHDA and CDR2 is SQIVND (reference sequence). CDR3 in amino acids: CASTKASLATEQFF. The CDR3 DNA is TGTGCCAGTACTAAAGCGTCCCTAGCTACGGAGCAGTTCTTC.

In its sample, this clone was seen once. The chain links TRBV4-2 to TRBJ2-4; 9 nucleotides align to TRBD2. The CDR3 spans 16 residues. Trimming took 0 bases from V and 6 from J; bases not matched to a gene: 6. The germline gives CDR1 LGHNA, CDR2 YNFKEQ. CDR3 protein: CASSQDQSGRPNIQYF. The CDR3 coding sequence is TGTGCCAGCAGCCAAGATCAGAGCGGGAGGCCAAACATTCAGTACTTC.

This chain joins TRBV4-3 and TRBJ2-7; TRBD1 agrees at 10 bases. The CDR3 has 18 residues. V lost 4 bases to trimming and J lost 3 bases; unmatched junction nucleotides: 15. The germline V gene encodes CDR1 LGHNA and CDR2 YSLEER. For the CDR3, the DNA is TGCGCCAGCAGCCTCCTCCCCGGGACAGGGGCGAGTAGCTACGAGCAGTACTTC. Translation gives CASSLLPGTGASSYEQYF.

This clone was seen a single time. The chain employs TRBV19 and TRBJ1-5, with D hard to call. The germline CDR1 and CDR2 sequences are LNHDA and SQIVND (reference sequence). This CDR3 spans 13 amino acids. V lost 2 bases and J lost 1, with 3 bases in between. The chain's CDR3 is CASSIQSNQPQHF. In DNA, the CDR3 is TGTGCCAGTAGTATACAGAGCAATCAGCCCCAGCATTTT. The complete variable domain, with remaining parts taken from reference TRBV19 and TRBJ1-5, reads DGGITQSPKYLFRKEGQNVTLSCEQNLNHDAMYWYRQDPGQGLRLIYYSQIVNDFQKGDIAEGYSVSREKKESFPLTVTSAQKNPTAFYLCASSIQSNQPQHFGDGTRLSIL.

This chain joins TRBV5-1 and TRBJ1-6; 10 bases align to TRBD1. Germline loops: CDR1 SGHRS, CDR2 YFSETQ. This CDR3 is built from 15 residues. Trimming at V came to 3 bases and at J to 7 bases, leaving 4 bases not matched to a gene. DNA for the CDR3: TGCGCCAGCAGCTGGGGGACAGGGGAAAATTCACCCCTCCACTTT. Protein sequence: CASSWGTGENSPLHF.

The chain uses TRBV19 and TRBJ2-3, with 11 bases lining up with TRBD2. Germline V gene sequence: CDR1 LNHDA, CDR2 SQIVND (reference sequence). The CDR3 length is 18 residues. The V segment lost 3 bases and the J segment 4 bases; nucleotides outside the gene matches: 12. The CDR3 region has the DNA TGTGCCAGTAGTATGGGGCTAGCGGGAGGTGCGTGGGCAGATACGCAGTATTTT. It encodes CASSMGLAGGAWADTQYF. Looking up the rest from reference TRBV19 and TRBJ2-3 gives the full variable domain: DGGITQSPKYLFRKEGQNVTLSCEQNLNHDAMYWYRQDPGQGLRLIYYSQIVNDFQKGDIAEGYSVSREKKESFPLTVTSAQKNPTAFYLCASSMGLAGGAWADTQYFGPGTRLTVL.

The chain joins TRBV18 to TRBJ1-3, with D unclear. Trimming pared 2 bases from V and 4 bases from J, leaving 18 bases between. The CDR3 loop spans 17 amino acids. CDR1 KGHSH and CDR2 LQKENI come from the germline V gene. CDR3 bases: TGTGCCAGCTCACCAGTCGCGCCTCAGAGGTCCGGAAACACCATATATTTT. It specifies CASSPVAPQRSGNTIYF.

This clone was seen a handful of times. The V and J genes are TRBV19 and TRBJ2-1, with TRBD2 matching over 10 bases. V was clipped by 6 bases and J by 6 bases; unmatched bases: 11. Germline CDR1 and CDR2: LNHDA and SQIVND (reference sequence). CDR3 size: 16 residues. CDR3 loop: CASRRVAGGQSNEQFF. The CDR3 nucleotides read TGTGCCAGTAGGAGGGTAGCGGGGGGCCAGAGCAATGAGCAGTTCTTC.

J is TRBJ2-1 and V is TRBV9; D might be TRBD2 (5 bases). Between the trimmed V and J ends, which lost 4 bases and 7 bases, there was a span of 12 bases. The CDR3 contains 13 residues. Looked up from germline, CDR1 is SGDLS and CDR2 is YYNGEE. The CDR3, as DNA: TGTGCCAGCAGCCCAGACTACCCTAATGAGCAGTTCTTC. This encodes CASSPDYPNEQFF. Full variable domain (missing parts from reference TRBV9 and TRBJ2-1): DSGVTQTPKHLITATGQRVTLRCSPRSGDLSVYWYQQSLDQGLQFLIQYYNGEERAKGNILERFSAQQFPDLHSELNLSSLELGDSALYFCASSPDYPNEQFFGPGTRLTVL.

The genes are TRBV28 and TRBJ1-6; 11 bases agree with TRBD1. There are 15 residues in the CDR3. Losses at the gene ends were 3 bases for V and 7 bases for J; bases not matched to a gene: 2. Germline values: CDR1 MDHEN, CDR2 SYDVKM. DNA for the CDR3: TGTGCCAGCAGTTTCGGACAGGGGGCGAATTCACCCCTCCACTTT. Its translation is CASSFGQGANSPLHF.